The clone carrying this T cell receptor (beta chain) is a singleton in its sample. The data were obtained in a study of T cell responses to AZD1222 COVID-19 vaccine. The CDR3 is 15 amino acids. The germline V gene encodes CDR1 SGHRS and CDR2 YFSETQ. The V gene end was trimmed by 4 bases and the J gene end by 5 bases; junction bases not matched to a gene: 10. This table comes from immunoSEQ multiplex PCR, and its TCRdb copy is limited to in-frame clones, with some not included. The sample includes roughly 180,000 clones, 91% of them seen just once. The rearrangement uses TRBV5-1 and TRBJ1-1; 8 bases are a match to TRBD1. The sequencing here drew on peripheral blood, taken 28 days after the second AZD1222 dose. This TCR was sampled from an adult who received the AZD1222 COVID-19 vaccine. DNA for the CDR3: TGCGCCAGCAGCGTATCCGGACAGGGAGGGACTGAAGCTTTCTTT. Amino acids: CASSVSGQGGTEAFF.